This T cell receptor beta chain was identified in a study of T cell changes during pregnancy in multiple sclerosis. Unmatched junction bases numbered 11, after V lost 6 bases and J lost 5 bases. The V gene's germline CDR1 is WSHSY and CDR2 SAAADI. This CDR3 is 16 amino acids long. Produced via immunoSEQ multiplex PCR; TCRdb's table is partial and in-frame only. The table lists around 92,000 clones, approximately 93% of them singletons. The sequence came from a female donor with multiple sclerosis, enrolled in a pregnancy study. V and J are TRBV10-2 and TRBJ2-3, with 10 bases lining up with TRBD2. The sequenced sample was peripheral blood, obtained after pregnancy. The CDR3 reads CASRKGLAGDGDTQYF. The CDR3 DNA sequence: TGCGCCAGCAGGAAGGGGCTAGCGGGAGATGGAGATACGCAGTATTTT.